The T cell receptor beta chain under discussion was sequenced for a study of PD-1 blockade in mismatch repair-deficient tumors. Across the whole study: Enrolled about 2012-2016, patients had progressing, pretreated mismatch repair-deficient cancers of 11 to 13 types.

The study's findings and limits: Tumor-resident clones, often absent from pretreatment blood, expanded after pembrolizumab and then contracted.

A word on this clone: Its antigen remains unidentified.

Repertoires were generated with immunoSEQ multiplex PCR, while TCRdb's copy carries only in-frame clones and drops some. This repertoire shows about 9,100 clones, approximately 89% found once; its top ten account for approximately 0.91%. Trimming stripped 7 bases from V and 0 bases from J, with 10 bases between. Germline values: CDR1 SNHLY, CDR2 FYNNEI. The CDR3 covers 14 residues. Mismatch repair deficiency was confirmed in all patients, by PCR or immunohistochemistry. The TCR-sequenced patients were a few responders to pembrolizumab. The specimen comprised PBMCs, sampled about 48 weeks after starting pembrolizumab. The rearrangement joins TRBV2 to TRBJ1-5; D is unresolved. The clonotype was recovered from an adult with mismatch repair-deficient cancer. The CDR3 is CASTWTNSNQPQHF. The CDR3 DNA reads as TGTGCCAGCACCTGGACTAATAGCAATCAGCCCCAGCATTTT.